Listed here are 29 T cell receptor beta chains from one sample, sequenced in a study of STAT5B mutations in CD4+ large granular lymphocyte leukemia. Here immunoSEQ multiplex PCR was the method, and the copy in TCRdb shows in-frame clones only, minus some. The data show tens of thousands of clones, with roughly 85% seen just once and about 3% held by the top ten. The sample was CD4+ T cells from blood buffy coats. These receptors were obtained from a human donor in good health.

This chain links TRBV7-2 with TRBJ1-5; D is unclear. The V end lost 5 bases, the J end lost 7 bases, and 21 bases lay between the germline ends. CDR1 is SGHTA and CDR2 is FQGNSA in the germline V gene. CDR3 length: 16 residues. CDR3 residues: CASSPGVGRQLQPQHF. CDR3 coding DNA: TGTGCCAGCAGCCCCGGCGTCGGGCGCCAATTGCAGCCCCAGCATTTT.

The rearrangement uses TRBV29-1 and TRBJ1-2, with TRBD1 matching 8 bases. The V gene's germline CDR1 is SQVTM and CDR2 ANQGSEA. The CDR3 length is 12 residues. V lost 8 bases to trimming and J lost 6 bases; unmatched junction nucleotides: 8. This CDR3 is CSCRGQGDGYTF. Written as DNA, the CDR3 is TGCAGCTGCCGAGGACAGGGCGATGGCTACACCTTC.

This rearrangement joins TRBV6-1 to TRBJ2-7; a weak D match, TRBD2 (6 bases). Trimming took 6 bases from V and 4 from J, leaving 19 bases between them. Germline V gives CDR1 MNHNS, CDR2 SASEGT. The CDR3 has 15 amino acids. The CDR3 spells CASSLRTGGEYEQYF. The CDR3 DNA follows: TGTGCCAGCAGCTTGAGGACTGGAGGGGAATACGAGCAGTACTTC.

The chain employs TRBV6-1 and TRBJ2-5; the match to TRBD2 covers 7 bases. This CDR3 is 14 amino acids long. Germline CDR1 is MNHNS and CDR2 is SASEGT. V gave up 6 bases and J gave up 4 bases; unmatched junction bases: 8. The CDR3 bases are TGTGCCAGCAGGACAGCGGGGAGCAGAGAGACCCAGTACTTC. Protein product: CASRTAGSRETQYF.

The chain links TRBV19 to TRBJ2-7; 8 bases fit TRBD2. There are 15 residues in the CDR3. The V gene's germline CDR1 is LNHDA and CDR2 SQIVND (reference sequence). The ends lost 10 bases at V and 0 bases at J; junction bases unmatched: 11. The CDR3 spells CATQTGTSGSYEQYF. The CDR3 nucleotides are TGTGCCACTCAAACCGGGACTAGTGGCTCCTACGAGCAGTACTTC.

V gene TRBV6-5 combines with J gene TRBJ2-7, with 8 bases lining up with TRBD1. The V segment lost 5 bases and the J segment 5 bases; nucleotides outside the gene matches: 8. The CDR3 totals 14 residues. Germline assignment: CDR1 MNHEY and CDR2 SVGAGI. In nucleotides, the CDR3 is TGTGCCAGCAGTACGGACAGGGCGAGCGACGAGCAGTACTTC. Encoded protein: CASSTDRASDEQYF.

Comments on this clone: A junction end diverges from the germline sequence, so it may reflect a read error. The chain combines TRBV19 with TRBJ2-1; maybe TRBD2 (6 bases). Germline values: CDR1 LNHDA, CDR2 SQIVND (reference sequence). CDR3 length: 14 amino acids. The chain's CDR3 is CAGSIVGTLNEQFF. The CDR3 DNA reads as TGTGCCGGTAGTATCGTTGGGACTCTTAATGAGCAGTTCTTC.

The rearrangement links TRBV9 to TRBJ2-3, with TRBD2 matching over 7 bases. This CDR3 spans 16 amino acids. Germline CDR1 SGDLS, CDR2 YYNGEE. Trimming at V came to 4 bases and at J to 1 base, leaving 9 bases not matched to a gene. The CDR3 spells CASSPQAGAGTDTQYF. For the CDR3, the DNA is TGTGCCAGCAGCCCTCAGGCGGGAGCGGGCACAGATACGCAGTATTTT. Supplemented by reference TRBV9 and TRBJ2-3, the full variable domain reads DSGVTQTPKHLITATGQRVTLRCSPRSGDLSVYWYQQSLDQGLQFLIQYYNGEERAKGNILERFSAQQFPDLHSELNLSSLELGDSALYFCASSPQAGAGTDTQYFGPGTRLTVL.

The chain carries TRBV7-2 and TRBJ2-7; 9 nucleotides agree with TRBD1. Per the germline V gene, CDR1 is SGHTA and CDR2 is FQGNSA. There are 15 residues in the CDR3. The V gene end was trimmed by 5 bases and the J gene end by 3 bases; junction bases not matched to a gene: 8. The CDR3 sequence is CASSRKGQGFYEQYF. The CDR3 DNA follows: TGTGCCAGCAGCCGGAAGGGACAGGGCTTCTACGAGCAGTACTTC.

This clone was detected once. One junction end does not reproduce the germline sequence, and a read error may be involved. The V and J genes are TRBV5-1 and TRBJ1-1; D unresolved. The germline V gene has CDR1 SGHRS and CDR2 YFSETQ. The CDR3 length is 13 residues. The CDR3 DNA is TGCGCCAGCAGTTTGGAGAGGCAGACTGAAGCTTTCTTT. Translated, it gives CASSLERQTEAFF.

The V call is TRBV30, the J call TRBJ2-3; D not certain. The length of the CDR3 is 15 residues. In germline, CDR1 is GTSNPN, CDR2 SVGIG (reference sequence). V lost 0 bases and J 1 base, leaving 11 bases between the germline ends. Here the CDR3 reads CAWSVHGYGTDTQYF. DNA of the CDR3: TGTGCCTGGAGTGTACACGGGTATGGCACAGATACGCAGTATTTT.

In this sample, this clone turned up a few times. This sequence joins TRBV10-2 and TRBJ2-3; 9 positions match TRBD2. This CDR3 comprises 16 residues. Germline CDR1 WSHSY, CDR2 SAAADI. With V trimmed by 1 base and J by 0 bases, 2 bases remained unmatched. CDR3: CASSEYSGRSTDTQYF. In DNA form, the CDR3 reads TGCGCCAGCAGTGAGTATAGCGGGAGAAGCACAGATACGCAGTATTTT.

J is TRBJ2-7 and V is TRBV5-1; no firm D call. Trimming cost V 1 base and J 3 bases, with 11 bases left between them. The CDR3 has 14 amino acids. Germline lookup yields CDR1 SGHRS and CDR2 YFSETQ. Here the CDR3 DNA reads TGCGCCAGCAGCTTGTCTGGCAGCAGCTACGAGCAGTACTTC. It yields the protein CASSLSGSSYEQYF. The complete variable domain, with remaining parts taken from reference TRBV5-1 and TRBJ2-7, reads KAGVTQTPRYLIKTRGQQVTLSCSPISGHRSVSWYQQTPGQGLQFLFEYFSETQRNKGNFPGRFSGRQFSNSRSEMNVSTLELGDSALYLCASSLSGSSYEQYFGPGTRLTVT.

Only one count was recorded for this clone. V usage is TRBV19 and J usage is TRBJ1-5; 8 bases line up with TRBD1. Per the germline V gene, CDR1 is LNHDA and CDR2 is SQIVND (reference sequence). The CDR3 is 14 residues long. V trimming: 4 bases; J trimming: 4 bases; junction bases outside the gene matches: 3. The CDR3 sequence is CASSTRTGNQPQHF. Written as DNA, the CDR3 is TGTGCCAGTAGTACCCGGACAGGGAATCAGCCCCAGCATTTT.

In DNA, the CDR3 is TGTGCCAGCAGCAGAATCGGGGTGGAGGGAAACACCATATATTTT. Residues: CASSRIGVEGNTIYF. The rearrangement uses TRBV27 and TRBJ1-3, with no clear D. Trimming cost V 6 bases and J 4 bases, with 16 bases left between them. Germline CDR1 MNHEY, CDR2 SMNVEV (reference sequence). The CDR3 extends over 15 amino acids.

In DNA form, the CDR3 reads TGTGCCAGCAGCCACGATGACCGGGACAAATCCAATCAGCCCCAGCATTTT. This codes for CASSHDDRDKSNQPQHF. The genes are TRBV5-6 and TRBJ1-5, with D perhaps TRBD1 (6 bases). The germline V gene encodes CDR1 SGHDT and CDR2 YYEEEE. This CDR3 spans 17 amino acids. V dropped 4 bases and J dropped 3 bases, with 20 bases sitting between them.

The gene calls are TRBV19 and TRBJ1-1; D ambiguous. V was trimmed by 6 bases and J by 5 bases, leaving 13 bases between them. Germline V lookup: CDR1 LNHDA, CDR2 SQIVND (reference sequence). The CDR3 extends over 13 amino acids. CDR3 DNA: TGTGCCAGTAGATCTACTCGGGTAACTGAAGCTTTCTTT. Translated: CASRSTRVTEAFF.

The J gene is TRBJ2-7, the V gene TRBV6-6; perhaps TRBD2 as D (6 bases). The CDR3 is 15 residues long. Trimming pared 7 bases from V and 2 bases from J, leaving 18 bases between. Germline-derived CDR1 and CDR2 are MNHNY and SVGAGI (reference sequence). CDR3 sequence reads: CASTPRGSGPYEQYF. The CDR3 DNA reads as TGTGCCAGCACCCCCCGGGGTAGCGGACCCTACGAGCAGTACTTC.

J is TRBJ2-7 and V is TRBV30; tentative D call: TRBD1 (5 bases). The CDR3 is 13 amino acids. V gave up 6 bases and J gave up 3 bases, with 15 bases separating them. Germline CDR1 is GTSNPN and CDR2 is SVGIG (reference sequence). CDR3 nucleotides: TGTGCCTGTACACCTAAGGGGTTCTACGAGCAGTACTTC. Its translation is CACTPKGFYEQYF.

V usage is TRBV7-2 and J usage is TRBJ2-7, with TRBD2 identical over 8 bases. CDR3 length: 15 amino acids. The V segment lost 5 bases and the J segment 2 bases; nucleotides outside the gene matches: 8. Germline assignment: CDR1 SGHTA and CDR2 FQGNSA. CDR3 nucleotides: TGTGCCAGCAGCCCTCTTCCGGGACTAGCCTACGAGCAGTACTTC. Translated: CASSPLPGLAYEQYF. The variable domain in full, completed from reference TRBV7-2 and TRBJ2-7, reads GAGVSQSPSNKVTEKGKDVELRCDPISGHTALYWYRQSLGQGLEFLIYFQGNSAPDKSGLPSDRFSAERTGGSVSTLTIQRTQQEDSAVYLCASSPLPGLAYEQYFGPGTRLTVT.

CDR3: CASSFPGGPNLSYNEQFF. The CDR3 nucleotides are TGTGCCAGCAGCTTTCCGGGGGGTCCTAACCTCTCCTACAATGAGCAGTTCTTC. V is TRBV5-4 and J is TRBJ2-1; 7 bases are shared with TRBD2. Trimming removed 2 bases from V and 0 bases from J; junction bases left unmatched: 11. The germline V gene encodes CDR1 SGHNT and CDR2 YYREEE (reference sequence). This CDR3 region has 18 residues.

The chain combines TRBV6-5 with TRBJ2-1; D could derive from TRBD1 or TRBD2 (6 bases each). V lost 4 bases and J 13 bases, leaving 23 bases between the germline ends. This CDR3 has 15 residues. From germline, CDR1 is MNHEY and CDR2 SVGAGI. The CDR3 DNA is TGTGCCAGCAGTTCCCGAGAGGTCGGGGGACACGGTCAGTTCTTC. As protein: CASSSREVGGHGQFF.

This sequence joins TRBV28 and TRBJ1-2; 7 nucleotides agree with TRBD1. From germline, CDR1 is MDHEN and CDR2 SYDVKM. V lost 5 bases, J lost 4 bases, and 10 bases stayed unmatched. The CDR3 runs to 15 residues. The CDR3 DNA is TGTGCCAGCAGTCAATACAGGGGCCCTACCTATGGCTACACCTTC. Amino acids: CASSQYRGPTYGYTF.

For the CDR3, the DNA is TGTGCCACCTCGGGGCACTCTAGGAACACCGGGGAGCTGTTTTTT. Protein product: CATSGHSRNTGELFF. The chain joins TRBV6-1 to TRBJ2-2; D tentatively reads TRBD1 or TRBD2 (5 bases each). V was trimmed by 10 bases and J by 1 base, leaving 16 bases between them. Germline V gene lookup returns CDR1 MNHNS and CDR2 SASEGT. The CDR3 has 15 amino acids.

The V gene is TRBV7-6, the J gene TRBJ1-2; D possibly corresponds to TRBD1 (5 bases). The CDR3 totals 14 residues. Germline CDR1 SGHVS, CDR2 FNYEAQ. The V gene lost 2 bases and the J gene lost 2 bases, with 9 bases spanning the gap. The chain's CDR3 is CASSLSDTNYGYTF. For the CDR3, the DNA is TGTGCCAGCAGCTTATCGGACACCAACTATGGCTACACCTTC.

This chain links TRBV28 with TRBJ2-2, with D unresolved. Germline values: CDR1 MDHEN, CDR2 SYDVKM. The ends were cut back, 6 bases at V and 1 base at J, with 9 bases in the middle. The CDR3 loop spans 14 amino acids. The DNA of the CDR3 is TGTGCCAGCAGGCTCGCAGGGAACACCGGGGAGCTGTTTTTT. Translation gives CASRLAGNTGELFF.

The rearrangement uses TRBV4-2 and TRBJ1-2, with a tentative D call TRBD1 (6 bases). V lost 3 bases and J 2 bases, leaving 25 bases between the germline ends. CDR3 length equals 19 residues. From germline, CDR1 is LGHNA and CDR2 YNFKEQ. CDR3 region: CASSQGATGEYTLNYGYTF. CDR3 bases: TGTGCCAGCAGCCAGGGGGCCACGGGGGAGTATACATTGAACTATGGCTACACCTTC.

The rearrangement uses TRBV15 and TRBJ2-7, with TRBD2 matching over 12 bases. V lost 0 bases to trimming and J lost 5 bases; unmatched junction nucleotides: 8. Germline CDR1 is LNHNV and CDR2 is YYDKDF (reference sequence). The CDR3 contains 17 residues. The CDR3 sequence is CATSRDRASGRADEQYF. CDR3 nucleotides: TGTGCCACCAGCAGAGATAGGGCTAGCGGGAGGGCCGACGAGCAGTACTTC.

The DNA of the CDR3 is TGTGCCAGTAGTATTGCCCGCAGCTCCTACAATGAGCAGTTCTTC. This sequence encodes CASSIARSSYNEQFF. The gene calls are TRBV19 and TRBJ2-1; D remains unclear. Germline V gene data show CDR1 as LNHDA and CDR2 as SQIVND (reference sequence). Trimming pared 3 bases from V and 0 bases from J, leaving 9 bases between. The CDR3 has 15 amino acids.